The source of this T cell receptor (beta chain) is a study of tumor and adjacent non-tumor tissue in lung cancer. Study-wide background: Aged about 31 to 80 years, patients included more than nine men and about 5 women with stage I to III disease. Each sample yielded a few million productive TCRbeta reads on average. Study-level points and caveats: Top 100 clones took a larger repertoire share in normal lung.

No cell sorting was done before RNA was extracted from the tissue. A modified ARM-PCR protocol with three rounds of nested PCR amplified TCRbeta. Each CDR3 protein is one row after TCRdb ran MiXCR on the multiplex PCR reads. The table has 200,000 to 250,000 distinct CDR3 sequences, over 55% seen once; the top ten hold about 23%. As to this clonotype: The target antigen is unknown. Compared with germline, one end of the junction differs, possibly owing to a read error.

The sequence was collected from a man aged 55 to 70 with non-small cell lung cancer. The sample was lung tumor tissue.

The CDR3 DNA follows: TGTGCCAGCAACCAAGAGCAACCGACGGGTGGCTACACCTTC. Translated, it gives CASNQEQPTGGYTF. This chain joins TRBV4-2 and TRBJ1-2; D unclear. Germline CDR1 reads LGHNA; CDR2 reads YNFKEQ. The CDR3 sequence is 14 residues long.